This T cell receptor beta chain is drawn from a study of T cells expressing NK-cell markers. The CDR3 contains 16 residues. Each CDR3 protein gets one entry in TCRdb, which reprocessed the 5' RACE reads and gives no DNA. The listing contains 200,000 to 300,000 distinct CDR3 sequences. V usage is TRBV12-3 or TRBV12-4 and J usage is TRBJ1-3; the D call of TRBD1 rests on TCRdb alone, since no DNA is present to check it. The clonotype was recovered from a man younger than 35 in good health. The sample comprised blood T cells: a sorted CD56 or NKG2C T cell subset, CD4+ or CD8+ T cells, or bulk PBMC T cells (not recorded which). The CDR3 is CASSFPTGVSGNTIYF.